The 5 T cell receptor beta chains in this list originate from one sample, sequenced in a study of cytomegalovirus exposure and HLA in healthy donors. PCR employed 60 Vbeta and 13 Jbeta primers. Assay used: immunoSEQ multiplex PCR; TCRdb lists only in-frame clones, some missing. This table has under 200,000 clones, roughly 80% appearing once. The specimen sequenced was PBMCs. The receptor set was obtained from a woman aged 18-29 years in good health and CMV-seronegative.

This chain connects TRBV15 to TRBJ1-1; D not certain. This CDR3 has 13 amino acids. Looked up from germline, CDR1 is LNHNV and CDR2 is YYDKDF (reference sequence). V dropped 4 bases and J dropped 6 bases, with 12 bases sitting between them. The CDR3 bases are TGTGCCACCAGCAACGACAACATGCCTGAAGCTTTCTTT. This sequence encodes CATSNDNMPEAFF.

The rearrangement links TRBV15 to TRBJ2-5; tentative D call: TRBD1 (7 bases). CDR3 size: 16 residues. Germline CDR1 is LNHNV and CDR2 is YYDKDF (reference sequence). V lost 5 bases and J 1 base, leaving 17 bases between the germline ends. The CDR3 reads CATSPPRGDSQETQYF. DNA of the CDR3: TGTGCCACCAGCCCCCCCAGGGGGGACTCCCAAGAGACCCAGTACTTC.

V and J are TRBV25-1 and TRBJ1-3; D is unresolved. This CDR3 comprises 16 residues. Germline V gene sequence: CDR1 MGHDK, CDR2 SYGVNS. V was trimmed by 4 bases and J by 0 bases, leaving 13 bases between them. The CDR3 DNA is TGTGCCAGCAGTGCCTCGATCTATAGCTCTGGAAACACCATATATTTT. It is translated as CASSASIYSSGNTIYF.

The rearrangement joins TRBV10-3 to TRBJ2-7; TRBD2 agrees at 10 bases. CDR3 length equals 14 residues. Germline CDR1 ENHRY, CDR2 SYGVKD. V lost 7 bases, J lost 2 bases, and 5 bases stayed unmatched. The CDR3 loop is CAIKKREGPYEQYV. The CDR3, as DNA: TGTGCCATCAAGAAGCGGGAGGGCCCCTACGAGCAGTACGTC.

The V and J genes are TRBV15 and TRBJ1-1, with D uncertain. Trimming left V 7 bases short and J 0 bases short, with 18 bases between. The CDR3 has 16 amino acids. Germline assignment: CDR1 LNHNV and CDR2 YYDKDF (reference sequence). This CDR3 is CATTPPRAEVNTEAFF. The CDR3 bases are TGTGCCACCACCCCGCCGAGGGCAGAAGTGAACACTGAAGCTTTCTTT.